The 29 T cell receptor beta chains reported below all come from one sample, sequenced in a study of T-cell memory formation after mild COVID-19. Each CDR3 protein is one row after TCRdb ran MiXCR on the 5' RACE reads. The table has approximately 430,000 distinct CDR3 sequences, 23% seen once. Specimen: PBMCs or a T cell subset sorted from them (not recorded which). Source of these receptors: an adult woman who had mild COVID-19 (a few samples of this study predate the infection). Cell type and time point are not known.

The chain has TRBV5-5 and TRBJ2-3; 15 bases fit TRBD2. The CDR3 has 17 amino acids. Germline CDR1 reads SGHKS; CDR2 reads YYEKEE (reference sequence). Losses at the gene ends were 4 bases for V and 8 bases for J; bases not matched to a gene: 11. The CDR3 coding sequence is TGTGCCAGCAGCGTAGGGTGGACTAGCGGGGGGGCGGGTACGCAGTATTTT. This codes for CASSVGWTSGGAGTQYF.

The genes are TRBV12-3 or TRBV12-4 and TRBJ2-4; 8 positions match TRBD1. The CDR3 length is 16 residues. The ends lost 0 bases at V and 3 bases at J; junction bases unmatched: 4. For the CDR3, the DNA is TGTGCCAGCAGTTTAGCTTTGGGACAGGACAAAAACATTCAGTACTTC. This sequence encodes CASSLALGQDKNIQYF.

The sample holds a few counts of this clonotype. The chain combines TRBV12-3 or TRBV12-4 with TRBJ2-7; 13 positions match TRBD2. V trimming: 4 bases; J trimming: 4 bases; junction bases outside the gene matches: 7. CDR3 size: 16 residues. CDR3 amino acids: CASSSPGTSGMYEQYF. Here the CDR3 DNA reads TGTGCCAGCAGTTCTCCCGGGACTAGCGGGATGTACGAGCAGTACTTC.

This sequence joins TRBV6-5 and TRBJ1-4, with D unclear. Germline V gene data show CDR1 as MNHEY and CDR2 as SVGAGI. The CDR3 runs to 15 residues. Trimming shortened V by 0 bases and J by 2 bases, and 7 bases separated the two germline ends. CDR3 DNA: TGTGCCAGCAGTTACTCGTGGCGGACTAATGAAAAACTGTTTTTT. It specifies CASSYSWRTNEKLFF.

This clonotype was found a few times. V is TRBV5-1 and J is TRBJ2-7; a weak D match, TRBD2 (6 bases). Germline CDR1 reads SGHRS; CDR2 reads YFSETQ. The CDR3 consists of 13 residues. The V end lost 4 bases, the J end lost 2 bases, and 10 bases lay between the germline ends. The chain's CDR3 is CASSAGGPYEQYF. The CDR3 bases are TGCGCCAGCAGCGCTGGAGGGCCCTACGAGCAGTACTTC.

The CDR3: CASSLTAGRRQFF. For the CDR3, the DNA is TGTGCCAGCAGTTTGACAGCGGGCAGACGGCAGTTCTTC. This chain joins TRBV6-5 and TRBJ2-1; D is possibly TRBD2 (6 bases). This CDR3 has 13 amino acids. Germline V gene sequence: CDR1 MNHEY, CDR2 SVGAGI. Trimming left V 4 bases short and J 12 bases short, with 16 bases between.

This clonotype was recorded at least ten times. The chain is built from TRBV4-1 and TRBJ2-5, with a possible D match to TRBD1 (6 bases). CDR3 length equals 15 residues. V was shortened by 0 bases and J by 4 bases, with 12 bases between the two germline ends. Germline V lookup: CDR1 MGHRA, CDR2 YSYEKL. CDR3 region: CASSQDTGPGETQYF. The CDR3 coding sequence is TGCGCCAGCAGCCAAGATACAGGGCCGGGAGAGACCCAGTACTTC.

The chain recombines TRBV30 with TRBJ1-2; possible D gene TRBD1, 5 bases. V was shortened by 0 bases and J by 7 bases, with 15 bases between the two germline ends. Germline CDR1 reads GTSNPN; CDR2 reads SVGIG (reference sequence). The CDR3 totals 14 residues. CDR3 nucleotide sequence: TGTGCCTGGAGTGTAAGGGGTCTTCCACCTGGCTACACCTTC. This sequence encodes CAWSVRGLPPGYTF.

The gene calls are TRBV12-3 or TRBV12-4 and TRBJ2-5; D ambiguous. The CDR3 is 15 amino acids. V dropped 3 bases and J dropped 5 bases, with 16 bases sitting between them. The chain's CDR3 is CASSLDPGLGETQYF. The CDR3 bases are TGTGCCAGCAGTTTGGATCCCGGCCTCGGGGAGACCCAGTACTTC.

Only a few counts were recorded for this clonotype. The J gene is TRBJ1-5, the V gene TRBV18; D remains ambiguous. The CDR3 spans 14 residues. Trimming left V 3 bases short and J 0 bases short, with 6 bases between. CDR1 and CDR2 (germline): KGHSH, LQKENI. The CDR3 is CASSPGYSNQPQHF. DNA of the CDR3: TGTGCCAGCTCACCGGGCTATAGCAATCAGCCCCAGCATTTT. Based on the CDR3 plus reference TRBV18 and TRBJ1-5, the full variable domain is NAGVMQNPRHLVRRRGQEARLRCSPMKGHSHVYWYRQLPEEGLKFMVYLQKENIIDESGMPKERFSAEFPKEGPSILRIQQVVRGDSAAYFCASSPGYSNQPQHFGDGTRLSIL.

In this sample, this clonotype turned up a few times. The chain recombines TRBV7-9 with TRBJ1-2; no clear D. The CDR3 has 12 residues. Germline CDR1 SEHNR, CDR2 FQNEAQ (reference sequence). The CDR3 coding sequence is TGTGCAGATTATGGTCCTAACTATGGCTACACCTTC. Translated, it gives CADYGPNYGYTF. Complete variable domain (other parts from reference TRBV7-9 and TRBJ1-2): DTGVSQNPRHKITKRGQNVTFRCDPISEHNRLYWYRQTLGQGPEFLTYFQNEAQLEKSRLLSDRFSAERPKGSFSTLEIQRTEQGDSAMYLCADYGPNYGYTFGSGTRLTVV.

The genes are TRBV19 and TRBJ1-1, with 7 bases identical to TRBD1. Trimming at V came to 1 base and at J to 0 bases, leaving 5 bases not matched to a gene. The CDR3 spans 16 residues. The germline CDR1 and CDR2 sequences are LNHDA and SQIVND (reference sequence). CDR3 residues: CASSIGDRSMNTEAFF. The CDR3 DNA follows: TGTGCCAGTAGTATAGGGGACAGAAGTATGAACACTGAAGCTTTCTTT.

This clonotype was picked up a small number of times. This rearrangement joins TRBV4-1 to TRBJ2-7; D is perhaps TRBD2 (5 bases). V was cut by 4 bases and J by 2 bases, with 9 bases left in between. CDR3 length equals 13 residues. Germline V gene sequence: CDR1 MGHRA, CDR2 YSYEKL. CDR3 in amino acids: CASSLRLTYEQYF. DNA for the CDR3: TGCGCCAGCAGCCTCCGACTAACCTACGAGCAGTACTTC.

This clonotype was seen a handful of times. CDR3 nucleotide sequence: TGTGCCAGCAGCTCCCGGACTAGCGCAGGAGAGACCCAGTACTTC. This gives the protein CASSSRTSAGETQYF. J is TRBJ2-5 and V is TRBV7-3; TRBD2 agrees at 9 bases. J gave up 4 bases and V 4 bases, and 7 bases lay outside the gene matches. The CDR3 is made up of 15 amino acids. Germline CDR1 is SGHTA and CDR2 is FQGTGA.

This chain joins TRBV10-3 and TRBJ2-7; 8 bases are a match to TRBD2. The CDR3 runs to 14 residues. The V gene end was trimmed by 3 bases and the J gene end by 2 bases; junction bases not matched to a gene: 3. Germline lookup yields CDR1 ENHRY and CDR2 SYGVKD. The CDR3 reads CAISDLAGTYEQYF. The CDR3, as DNA: TGTGCCATCAGTGACCTAGCGGGTACCTACGAGCAGTACTTC.

This clonotype was observed a few times. The chain combines TRBV7-8 with TRBJ1-3, with D possibly TRBD1 on 6 matching bases. The V end was cut by 8 bases, the J end by 6 bases, with 17 bases between. The CDR3 contains 14 residues. The germline V gene has CDR1 SGHVS and CDR2 FQNEAQ. The CDR3 coding sequence is TGTGCCAGCGCTACCCGGACAGTTCTAAACACCATATATTTT. Its translation: CASATRTVLNTIYF.

This rearrangement joins TRBV4-2 to TRBJ2-7; D is undetermined. The germline V gene has CDR1 LGHNA and CDR2 YNFKEQ. The CDR3 has 13 amino acids. V lost 3 bases and J lost 3, with 9 bases in between. CDR3: CASSHLYSYEQYF. The CDR3 DNA is TGTGCCAGCAGCCACCTTTACAGCTACGAGCAGTACTTC.

Concerning this clonotype itself: One end of the junction is discordant with germline, which a read error may explain. The chain combines TRBV4-1 with TRBJ1-4, with unresolved D. The germline V gene encodes CDR1 MGHRA and CDR2 YSYEKL. This CDR3 has 13 amino acids. The CDR3 region has the DNA TGCGCCAGCAGCCAAATGCTTAATGGAAAACTGTTTTTT. Its protein product is CASSQMLNGKLFF.

This clonotype was found a few times. The chain recombines TRBV6-6 with TRBJ2-7, with TRBD2 as a possible D gene (5 bases). CDR3 length: 11 amino acids. The V and J ends lost 7 bases and 5 bases respectively, with 9 bases between them. Germline CDR1 and CDR2: MNHNY and SVGAGI (reference sequence). This CDR3 is CASTGGNEQYF. The DNA for the CDR3 is TGTGCCAGCACCGGAGGTAACGAGCAGTACTTC.

J is TRBJ2-4 and V is TRBV20-1; D is uncertain. V was cut by 0 bases and J by 11 bases, with 17 bases left in between. Per the germline V gene, CDR1 is DFQATT and CDR2 is SNEGSKA (reference sequence). The CDR3 consists of 14 residues. CDR3 nucleotide sequence: TGCAGTGCTAGAGATTTACCAGCAAGGGCCGTTCAGTACTTC. Its protein is CSARDLPARAVQYF.

This clonotype was picked up a small number of times. The chain uses TRBV6-5 and TRBJ2-1; 12 bases map to TRBD2. This CDR3 contains 15 residues. Germline V gene sequence: CDR1 MNHEY, CDR2 SVGAGI. The V segment lost 5 bases and the J segment 10 bases; nucleotides outside the gene matches: 9. CDR3 region: CASSTTSGSNQEQFF. DNA of the CDR3: TGTGCCAGCAGTACGACTAGCGGGAGCAACCAGGAGCAGTTCTTC.

The chain employs TRBV12-3 or TRBV12-4 and TRBJ2-3; 9 nucleotides line up with TRBD1. The length of the CDR3 is 15 residues. V gave up 6 bases and J gave up 5 bases; unmatched junction bases: 9. The CDR3 here is CASRPGTGIGDTQYF. The CDR3 DNA reads as TGTGCCAGCAGGCCGGGGACAGGGATCGGAGATACGCAGTATTTT.

This clonotype was seen a handful of times. This chain uses TRBV12-3 or TRBV12-4 with TRBJ1-1; D gene uncertain. The CDR3 runs to 14 residues. With 7 bases removed from V and 0 bases from J, the gap between germline ends came to 12 bases. CDR3 in DNA: TGTGCCAGCACCCTTAACGGGGTGAACACTGAAGCTTTCTTT. Translated, it gives CASTLNGVNTEAFF.

V is TRBV5-1 and J is TRBJ1-2; 8 bases are a match to TRBD1. Germline CDR1 and CDR2: SGHRS and YFSETQ. V lost 4 bases, J lost 5 bases, and 7 bases stayed unmatched. The CDR3 covers 14 residues. This chain's CDR3 is CASSTFGQGYGYTF. CDR3 in DNA: TGCGCCAGCAGCACCTTCGGACAGGGATATGGCTACACCTTC.

This chain connects TRBV27 to TRBJ1-6; 8 nucleotides align to TRBD1. The trim removed 7 bases at V and 7 bases at J, leaving 3 bases unmatched. There are 13 residues in the CDR3. Germline loops: CDR1 MNHEY, CDR2 SMNVEV (reference sequence). The CDR3 coding sequence is TGTGCCAGCAAACAGGGGGGCAATTCACCCCTCCACTTT. Protein: CASKQGGNSPLHF.

This clonotype turned up a few times. The chain carries TRBV10-3 and TRBJ1-5; D is possibly TRBD1 (5 bases). From germline, CDR1 is ENHRY and CDR2 SYGVKD. The length of the CDR3 is 13 residues. Trimming took 3 bases from V and 3 from J, leaving 6 bases between them. In nucleotides, the CDR3 is TGTGCCATCAGTGAACAGGTCAATCAGCCCCAGCATTTT. Amino acid sequence: CAISEQVNQPQHF.

This clonotype showed up just a few times. The chain joins TRBV4-1 to TRBJ2-7, with D possibly being TRBD1 or TRBD2 (6 bases each). The length of the CDR3 is 17 residues. Germline V CDR1 and CDR2: MGHRA, YSYEKL. The V and J ends lost 4 bases and 1 base respectively, with 20 bases between them. The CDR3 nucleotides are TGCGCCAGCAGCCGAAATGGGGGGCCCAGATGGTCCTACGAGCAGTACTTC. This gives the protein CASSRNGGPRWSYEQYF.

V is TRBV4-2 and J is TRBJ2-5; D may correspond to TRBD1 or TRBD2 (5 bases each). Trimming shortened V by 0 bases and J by 4 bases, and 12 bases separated the two germline ends. The CDR3 runs to 15 residues. Germline lookup yields CDR1 LGHNA and CDR2 YNFKEQ. The DNA of the CDR3 is TGTGCCAGCAGCCAAGATGTGGGACCTTTAGAGACCCAGTACTTC. Its protein is CASSQDVGPLETQYF.

Many counts were recorded for this clonotype. This rearrangement joins TRBV7-8 to TRBJ2-2; no clear D gene. V shed 2 bases and J shed 0 bases, with 4 bases lying between them. Germline values: CDR1 SGHVS, CDR2 FQNEAQ. This CDR3 region has 14 residues. The CDR3 here is CASSLNPNTGELFF. As DNA, the CDR3 is TGTGCCAGCAGCTTAAACCCGAACACCGGGGAGCTGTTTTTT.